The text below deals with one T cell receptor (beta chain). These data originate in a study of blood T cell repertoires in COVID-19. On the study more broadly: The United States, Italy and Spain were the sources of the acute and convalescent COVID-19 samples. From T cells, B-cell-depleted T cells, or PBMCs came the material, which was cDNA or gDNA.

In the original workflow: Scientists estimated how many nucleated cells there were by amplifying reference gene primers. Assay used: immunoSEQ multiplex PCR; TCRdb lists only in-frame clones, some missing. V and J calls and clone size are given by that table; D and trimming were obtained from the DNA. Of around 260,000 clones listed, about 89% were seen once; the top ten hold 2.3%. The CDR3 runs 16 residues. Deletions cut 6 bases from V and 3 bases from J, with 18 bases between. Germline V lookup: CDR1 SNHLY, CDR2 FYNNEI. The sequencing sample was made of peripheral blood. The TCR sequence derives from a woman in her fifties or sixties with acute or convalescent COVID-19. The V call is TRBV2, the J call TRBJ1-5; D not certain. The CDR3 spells CASSPRRLKNNQPQHF. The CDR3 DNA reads TGTGCCAGCAGCCCCCGGCGGCTTAAAAACAATCAGCCCCAGCATTTT.